This note documents a single T cell receptor beta chain sequence. Antigen: not known. This record comes from a study of T cell repertoires in cytomegalovirus infection. Overall study results and limits: HLA-C-restricted CMV clonotypes gave the most frequent clonotype in two of eight donors.

One entry per CDR3 protein results from TCRdb running MiXCR on the reads. The data show about 740,000 distinct CDR3 sequences, with about 30% seen just once and over 15% held by the top ten. The CDR3 length is 12 residues. Germline loops: CDR1 DFQATT, CDR2 SNEGSKA (reference sequence). Unmatched junction bases numbered 5, after V lost 6 bases and J lost 4 bases. The specimen comprised cultured PBMCs, sampled from culture after CMV antigen stimulation. The sequence came from a human donor in good health (CMV status not recorded). Some clones in this sample may be carry-over from other donors' samples. J is TRBJ2-5 and V is TRBV20-1; 7 bases are shared with TRBD1. The CDR3 here is CSAGTVGETQYF. In nucleotides, the CDR3 is TGCAGTGCGGGGACAGTGGGAGAGACCCAGTACTTC.